This T cell receptor beta chain was identified in a study of blood T cells in healthy people across ages. A J-beta primer mix and a sample-barcoded 5' primer were used in a second PCR of about 6 to 12 cycles. TCRdb reprocessed the 5' RACE reads via MiXCR and lists one record per CDR3 protein. In the table there are 910,000 or so distinct CDR3 sequences, roughly half of which are singletons. Germline loops: CDR1 MNHEY, CDR2 SVGAGI. V shed 4 bases and J 0 bases; nucleotides not matched to a gene: 2. The CDR3 is 14 residues long. This clonotype was seen ten or more times. Material: blood. The chain carries TRBV6-5 and TRBJ2-7; 8 bases line up with TRBD2. The clonotype was recovered from a woman aged 60-75 years in good health. CDR3 loop: CASSSLADSYEQYF. The CDR3 DNA reads as TGTGCCAGCAGTTCACTAGCGGACTCCTACGAGCAGTACTTC.